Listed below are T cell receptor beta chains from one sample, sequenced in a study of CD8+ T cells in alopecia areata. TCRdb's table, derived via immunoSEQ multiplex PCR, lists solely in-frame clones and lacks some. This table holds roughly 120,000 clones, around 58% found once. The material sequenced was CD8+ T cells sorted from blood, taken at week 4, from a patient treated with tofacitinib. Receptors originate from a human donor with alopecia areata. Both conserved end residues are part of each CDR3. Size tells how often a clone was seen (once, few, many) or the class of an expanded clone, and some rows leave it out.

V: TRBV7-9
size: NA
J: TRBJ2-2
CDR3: CASAWTQANTGELFF

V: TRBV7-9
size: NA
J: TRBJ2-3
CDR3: CASSSLAGGSTDTQYF

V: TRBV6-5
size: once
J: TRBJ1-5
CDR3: CASSYYSNQPQHF

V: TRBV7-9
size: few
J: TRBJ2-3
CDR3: CASSSPDRMDTQYF

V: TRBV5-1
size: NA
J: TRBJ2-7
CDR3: CASSSPGTAYEQYF

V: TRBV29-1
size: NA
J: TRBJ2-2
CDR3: CSAHRQPRATGELFF

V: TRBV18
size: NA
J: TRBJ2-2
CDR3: CASSPPKWDTGELFF

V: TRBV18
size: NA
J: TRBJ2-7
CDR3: CASSLTGFREQYF

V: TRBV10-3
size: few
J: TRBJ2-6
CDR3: CAARTETSNVLTF

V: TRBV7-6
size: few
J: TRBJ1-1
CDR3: CASSRQGGETEAFF

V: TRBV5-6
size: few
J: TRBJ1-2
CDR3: CASSLAAGGYTF

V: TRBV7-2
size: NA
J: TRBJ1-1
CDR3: CASSLREEGTEAFF

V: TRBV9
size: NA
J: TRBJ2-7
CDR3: CASSVGVLAGDEQYF

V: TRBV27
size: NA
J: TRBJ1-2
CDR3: CASSFADGGPSYGYTF

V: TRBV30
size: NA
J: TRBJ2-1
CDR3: CALGQGGYNEQFF

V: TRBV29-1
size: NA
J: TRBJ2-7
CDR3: CSALIYEQYF

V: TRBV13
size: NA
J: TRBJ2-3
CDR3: CASSDNLSSDKQYF

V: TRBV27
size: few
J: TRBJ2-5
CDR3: CASSLVGGETQYF

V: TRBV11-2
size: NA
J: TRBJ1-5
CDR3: CASSPGTGYQPQHF

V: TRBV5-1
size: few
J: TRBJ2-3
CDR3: CASSLADGVTDTQYF

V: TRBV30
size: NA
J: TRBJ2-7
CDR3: CAWSSERHYEQYF

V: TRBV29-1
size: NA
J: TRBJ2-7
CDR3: CSVELLYEQYF

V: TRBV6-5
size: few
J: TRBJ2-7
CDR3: CASSDRLVGYEQYF

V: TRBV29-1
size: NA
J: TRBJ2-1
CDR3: CSVATVLFNNEQFF

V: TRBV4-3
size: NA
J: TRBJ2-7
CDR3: CASSQGRGQTYEQYF

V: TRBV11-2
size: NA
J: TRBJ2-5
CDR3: CASSLEHSGGQTQETQYF

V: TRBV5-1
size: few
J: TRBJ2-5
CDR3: CASSLVGARETQYF

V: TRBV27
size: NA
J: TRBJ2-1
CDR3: CATHTGGASNEQFF

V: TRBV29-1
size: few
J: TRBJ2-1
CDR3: CSVWGYNEQFF

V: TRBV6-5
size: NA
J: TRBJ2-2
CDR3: CASSYTAGAGELFF

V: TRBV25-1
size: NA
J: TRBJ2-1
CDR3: CASSAQGPYNEQFF

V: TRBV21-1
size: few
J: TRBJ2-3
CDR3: CASSPGATQYF

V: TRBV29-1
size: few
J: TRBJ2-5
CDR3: CSVEATVQETQYF

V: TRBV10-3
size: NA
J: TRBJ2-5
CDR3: CAISESASDKETQYF

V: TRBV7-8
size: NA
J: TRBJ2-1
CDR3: CASSLQGVEQFF

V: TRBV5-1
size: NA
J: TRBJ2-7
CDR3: CASGETGYDEQYF

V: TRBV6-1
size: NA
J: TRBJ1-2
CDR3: CASSPSPYGYTF

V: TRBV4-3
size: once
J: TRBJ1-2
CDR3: CASSQDREDFYGYTF

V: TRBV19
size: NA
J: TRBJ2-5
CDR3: CASRADEMGETQYF

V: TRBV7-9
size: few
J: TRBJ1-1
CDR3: CASSLTLPEAFF